This TCR beta chain was obtained from a study of response to subunit inactivated influenza vaccine. Overall study findings and caveats: The study's authors posited that every seasonal influenza vaccination enlists few new T cells.

Regarding this clonotype: Its specificity is not known.

V gave up 0 bases and J gave up 5 bases, with 7 bases separating them. Per the germline V gene, CDR1 is DFQATT and CDR2 is SNEGSKA (reference sequence). There are 12 residues in the CDR3. TCRdb reprocessed the RT-PCR reads via MiXCR and lists one record per CDR3 protein. Among 530,000 or so distinct CDR3 sequences listed, 12% were seen once. The chain uses TRBV20-1 and TRBJ2-5; D is undetermined. Sequences were derived from PBMCs from blood, sampled on the day of vaccination. The TCR originated in a man aged 45-60 years who received an inactivated influenza vaccine. The CDR3 here is CSARDIVETQYF. For the CDR3, the DNA is TGCAGTGCTAGAGATATAGTCGAGACCCAGTACTTC.